Listed below are T cell receptor beta chains from one sample, sequenced in a study of control samples from healthy donors and cancer patients. Some clones are missing from TCRdb's copy, which holds only in-frame ones; the method was immunoSEQ multiplex PCR. The table lists some 120,000 clones, roughly nine tenths of them singletons. The sample was PBMCs. The receptors were gathered from a woman aged 45-60 years with colorectal cancer. Both conserved end residues are part of each CDR3. The order of the fields is D gene, J gene, clone size, V gene, CDR3 protein, CDR3 DNA. The D gene is left open where the match is weak. Size is stated for part of the rows, as once, few or many counts, or as a class when the clone is expanded.

NA | TRBJ2-7 | NA | TRBV7-8 | CASILGAADGVEQYF | TGTGCCAGCATCCTCGGCGCGGCGGACGGTGTCGAGCAGTACTTC
TRBD1 | TRBJ1-2 | NA | TRBV12-3/TRBV12-4 | CASRETGGDGYTF | TGTGCCAGCAGGGAGACAGGGGGCGATGGCTACACCTTC
TRBD1 | TRBJ1-1 | NA | TRBV28 | CASSSKWDSGGNTEAFF | TGTGCCAGCAGCTCCAAATGGGACTCAGGGGGGAACACTGAAGCTTTCTTT
NA | TRBJ1-2 | NA | TRBV6-5 | CASSYSGFEGAYGYTF | TGTGCCAGCAGTTACTCGGGGTTCGAAGGAGCCTATGGCTACACCTTC
TRBD2 | TRBJ2-5 | few | TRBV2 | CASSDRRETFQETQYF | TGTGCCAGCAGTGACAGGCGGGAGACGTTCCAAGAGACCCAGTACTTC
NA | TRBJ1-6 | NA | TRBV7-3 | CASSWGPGPTRRALDNSPLHF | TGTGCCAGCAGCTGGGGGCCAGGTCCCACCAGGAGGGCCTTGGATAATTCACCCCTCCACTTT
NA | TRBJ2-3 | NA | TRBV7-9 | CASSLGTPKGDTQYF | TGTGCCAGCAGCCTAGGGACCCCAAAGGGAGATACGCAGTATTTT
TRBD2 | TRBJ2-2 | NA | TRBV5-4 | CASSSGTSGITGELFF | TGTGCCAGCAGTTCGGGGACTAGCGGGATCACCGGGGAGCTGTTTTTT
TRBD2 | TRBJ2-7 | NA | TRBV30 | CAWSRRETSPTYEQYF | TGTGCCTGGAGTAGGAGGGAGACTAGCCCTACCTACGAGCAGTACTTC
NA | TRBJ2-7 | NA | TRBV5-6 | CASSLVQEYKYEQYF | TGTGCCAGCAGCTTGGTCCAGGAATATAAGTACGAGCAGTACTTC
NA | TRBJ1-2 | NA | TRBV3-1/TRBV3-2 | CASSQVHGGLSYGYTF | TGTGCCAGCAGCCAAGTTCACGGGGGCTTGTCCTATGGCTACACCTTC
NA | TRBJ2-2 | NA | TRBV14 | CASSQDFSGAKNTGELFF | TGTGCCAGCAGCCAAGATTTTTCAGGGGCGAAGAACACCGGGGAGCTGTTTTTT
NA | TRBJ2-7 | NA | TRBV5-5 | CASSLLGHQSSYEQYF | TGTGCCAGCAGCTTGTTGGGACACCAGTCCTCCTACGAGCAGTACTTC
NA | TRBJ1-5 | NA | TRBV15 | CATSRGLSNQPQHF | TGTGCCACCAGCAGGGGGCTTAGCAATCAGCCCCAGCATTTT
NA | TRBJ1-2 | NA | TRBV7-8 | CASSLGDNYGYTF | TGTGCCAGCAGCTTAGGGGACAACTATGGCTACACCTTC
NA | TRBJ1-2 | once | TRBV9 | CASSVEAELNYGYTF | TGTGCCAGCAGCGTAGAGGCAGAGCTAAACTATGGCTACACCTTC
NA | TRBJ1-1 | NA | TRBV28 | CASSTWPEAFF | TGTGCCAGCAGCACTTGGCCTGAAGCTTTCTTT
NA | TRBJ2-3 | NA | TRBV5-4 | CASSSKTQSTDTQYF | TGTGCCAGCAGCTCCAAGACACAAAGCACAGATACGCAGTATTTT
TRBD1 | TRBJ2-7 | NA | TRBV2 | CASSPTGGTYEQYF | TGTGCCAGCAGCCCGACAGGGGGCACCTACGAGCAGTACTTC
NA | TRBJ2-7 | once | TRBV28 | CASGPLYEQYF | TGTGCCAGCGGTCCACTGTACGAGCAGTACTTC
NA | TRBJ1-1 | once | TRBV6-5 | CASTRGTEAFF | TGTGCCAGCACCCGGGGCACTGAAGCTTTCTTT
NA | TRBJ1-2 | NA | TRBV29-1 | CSVETGDNYGYTF | TGCAGCGTTGAGACAGGAGATAACTATGGCTACACCTTC
NA | TRBJ1-1 | NA | TRBV5-4 | CASSLTGTGTEAFF | TGTGCCAGCAGCCTAACAGGGACGGGCACTGAAGCTTTCTTT
NA | TRBJ1-6 | once | TRBV15 | CATSALGAAYNSPLHF | TGTGCCACCAGTGCCCTAGGGGCGGCCTATAATTCACCCCTCCACTTT
NA | TRBJ1-5 | NA | TRBV6-5 | CASKPTRESNQPQHF | TGTGCCAGCAAGCCTACGAGGGAGAGCAATCAGCCCCAGCATTTT
NA | TRBJ1-2 | NA | TRBV5-3 | CARSMNYSGTHYGYTF | TGTGCCAGAAGCATGAATTACTCCGGGACCCACTATGGCTACACCTTC
TRBD2 | TRBJ2-3 | NA | TRBV10-2 | CASSESGLAGTDTQYF | TGCGCCAGCAGTGAGTCGGGACTAGCAGGCACAGATACGCAGTATTTT
NA | TRBJ1-3 | NA | TRBV10-3 | CAISGTGSGGNTIYF | TGTGCCATCAGTGGAACTGGGTCGGGCGGAAACACCATATATTTT
NA | TRBJ1-1 | NA | TRBV25-1 | CASSAYLSGSEAFF | TGTGCCAGCAGTGCGTACTTATCCGGCAGTGAAGCTTTCTTT
NA | TRBJ2-2 | NA | TRBV2 | CASRAWGTGELFF | TGTGCCAGCAGGGCCTGGGGCACCGGGGAGCTGTTTTTT
NA | TRBJ2-1 | NA | TRBV5-6 | CASSLGATRLGSQFF | TGTGCCAGCAGCTTGGGGGCGACGCGGCTTGGCTCGCAGTTCTTC
NA | TRBJ2-4 | NA | TRBV20-1 | CSVVQGNIQYF | TGCAGTGTTGTACAGGGAAACATTCAGTACTTC
NA | TRBJ2-3 | NA | TRBV10-2 | CASKTTGSTDTQYF | TGCGCCAGCAAAACTACAGGGAGCACAGATACGCAGTATTTT
NA | TRBJ1-1 | NA | TRBV19 | CASSPRAMGVNTEAFF | TGTGCCAGTAGTCCCCGCGCGATGGGGGTGAACACTGAAGCTTTCTTT
NA | TRBJ2-5 | NA | TRBV13 | CASSSGLATPKETQYF | TGTGCCAGCAGCTCAGGGTTGGCCACCCCCAAAGAGACCCAGTACTTC